This T cell receptor beta chain is from a study of post-analysis software for immune sequencing data (dated by TCRdb to between 2014 and 2017). As for the study more broadly: Disease courses on record covered relapsing-remitting, secondary progressive and progressive-relapsing multiple sclerosis, though some patients had no subtype annotation. Patient repertoires were compared against about a dozen previously published healthy control repertoires from donors aged roughly 6 to 28 years. A subset of samples was prepared in parallel using single-end sample barcoding, then pooled and co-amplified after Illumina adapter ligation. Here is what the overall study found, with its caveats: The control group was slightly older than the multiple sclerosis patient group. Significantly higher frequencies in patients than in controls were found for roughly 5 TRBV segments, including TRBV5-6, TRBV5-1 and TRBV20-1. Strong co-clustering of samples prepared in the same batch was shown by direct clustering with F measure, prompting a batch-effect correction. Multiple sclerosis patients had significantly lower normalized Chao1 diversity than controls, a result that suggests substantial peripheral T-cell clonal expansion.

To demonstrate the VDJtools post-analysis software, the study profiled TCR beta repertoires from the peripheral blood of approximately twelve young patients with multiple sclerosis. The patients with multiple sclerosis were children and adolescents between about 6 and 17 years of age. From the cysteine up to the phenylalanine, the CDR3 has a length of 16 residues. Solely the CDR3 DNA is kept, with 48 bases framed from the first base. The germline V gene sets CDR1 to MGHDK and CDR2 to SYGVNS. Comment on this clonotype: This receptor's antigen is unknown. Its ends do not fully match the called genes, so a read error is possible.

To prepare the library, PCR was applied. Sequenced on an Illumina HiSeq 2500. To reduce PCR and sequencing biases, unique molecular identifiers were built into the TCR beta cDNA libraries. Approximately 500,000 cDNA molecules were obtained per 1 to 10 million input T cells, so each molecule approximated one T cell. The same protocol used for the earlier healthy control dataset was applied to prepare and sequence the patient libraries. Samples belonging to the same batch were prepared together, multiplexed and sequenced on a shared HiSeq lane. The study's processing was this. Raw barcoded reads were processed with MIGEC, discarding single-read molecular identifier groups before consensus assembly and CDR3 extraction. VDJtools was used for post-analysis of the clonotype tables, with diversity normalized by down-sampling every dataset to the smallest sample size. Repertoire overlap clustering matched CDR3 amino acid but not nucleotide sequences to correct batch-related cross-sample contamination. TCRdb redid the processing of the public reads, applying fastp at Q25 and MiXCR, and retained in-frame beta chains. Every distinct CDR3 protein forms one entry, paired with its most common genes and DNA. TCRdb, not the original authors, processed these V and J calls. Recorded for this sample are about 380,000 distinct CDR3 sequences; less than 40% of them occurred a single time. Jointly, the top ten make up 10% to 15% of the sample.

Sequenced material: blood. This receptor was obtained from a girl between 10 and 17 years old with multiple sclerosis. The rearrangement joined TRBV25-1 to TRBJ1-3; the D gene identity is not certain. The CDR3 protein: CASSGMPQRTGTTIYF. The nucleotides are TGTGCCAGCAGTGGTATGCCACAGAGAACTGGAACCACCATATATTTT.